This paragraph reports one T cell receptor (beta chain). The sample is drawn from a study of blood T cell repertoires in COVID-19. Some clones are missing from TCRdb's copy, which holds only in-frame ones; the method was immunoSEQ multiplex PCR. Altogether about 360,000 clones are present, 75% to 90% being singletons, with the ten largest covering just over 7%. Sequencing input: peripheral blood. This TCR came from a woman aged 60-75 years with COVID-19, enrolled during active disease.

The CDR3 sequence: CASTEWGTYYGYTF. The CDR3 bases are TGTGCCAGCACAGAATGGGGGACATATTATGGCTACACCTTC. The chain recombines TRBV2 with TRBJ1-2, with D possibly matching TRBD1 (6 bases). This CDR3 contains 14 residues. CDR1 is SNHLY, CDR2 FYNNEI, per germline. Trimming removed 7 bases at V and 5 bases at J, with 17 bases between.